One T cell receptor (beta chain) is described in this entry. This clonotype was found once. The antigen it binds to is not known. Qualities for individual bases were not recorded, and no much larger clone is one base off. One read alone lends weak support. This specimen's treatment or condition label, per the study, means: in vitro stimulation with specific CMV peptide epitopes to enrich CMV-specific T cells. The trim is 0 bases for V and 4 bases for J, with a gap of 8 bases between the germline ends. The CDR3 measures 13 amino acids from cysteine to phenylalanine. The read is trimmed to its CDR3 DNA, 39 bases read in frame from base 1. From a lookup of the germline V gene, CDR1 and CDR2 are SGHRS and YFSETQ. This sample was sequenced with an Illumina HiSeq 1500. TCRdb trimmed public reads at Q25 via fastp, called clones via MiXCR and kept in-frame beta chains. Each CDR3 protein gets just one entry, which takes the most common genes and DNA from the rows behind it. For this sample the table gives approximately 340,000 distinct CDR3 sequences, of which approximately 32% were detected only once. Around 20% of the sample lies in the top ten.

This sample is part of a study of T cell repertoires in cytomegalovirus infection (dated by TCRdb to between 2018 and 2021). About the study as a whole: The peptide stimulations were aimed at well-studied HLA-B-restricted epitopes as well as recently identified HLA-C-restricted CMV epitopes, whose presentation resists viral immunomodulation. Donor HLA type was relevant to the analysis, because carriage of CMV infection together with the matching HLA type was indicated by public TCR beta signatures. On the study overall, not on this receptor specifically: In both this cohort and an independent roughly 350-donor cohort, the cumulative frequency of public TCR beta family members distinguished carriers of CMV infection plus the relevant HLA type. The ex vivo response was dominated by HLA-C-restricted CMV-specific TCR beta clonotypes, which also provided the single most frequent clonotype in two of eight donors.

Sequencing was performed on cultured PBMCs, taken from culture after CMV antigen stimulation. This chain joins TRBV5-1 to TRBJ2-7; possibly the D gene is TRBD1, per 6 matching bases. This receptor was taken from a human donor in good health (CMV status not recorded). Some clones in this sample may be carry-over from other donors' samples. The CDR3 corresponds to CASSLVGQYEQYF. In nucleotides, the sequence is TGCGCCAGCAGCTTGGTTGGACAGTACGAGCAGTACTTC.